This record covers a single T cell receptor (beta chain). This entry comes from a study of shared clonotypes between healthy human individuals. Only in-frame clones appear in the TCRdb table, and some are missing; sequencing was by immunoSEQ multiplex PCR. The sample holds under 1,100,000 clones, roughly 70% seen once. This CDR3 is built from 12 residues. Germline assignment: CDR1 MGHRA and CDR2 YSYEKL. The V and J ends lost 0 bases and 6 bases respectively, with 3 bases between them. The sequence derives from a man between 18 and 29 years old in good health. This chain connects TRBV4-1 to TRBJ2-1, with D unresolved. The sample was memory CD4+ T cells sorted from blood. Specified subset: CD45RA-negative fraction. The CDR3 is CASSQEGNEQFF. Here the CDR3 DNA reads TGCGCCAGCAGCCAAGAAGGCAATGAGCAGTTCTTC.